This entry lists 27 T cell receptor beta chains sequenced from one sample in a study of blood T cell repertoires in COVID-19. The method was immunoSEQ multiplex PCR; TCRdb's version includes in-frame clones alone and lacks a portion of them. The data show about 170,000 clones, 84% seen once. The sequenced material came from peripheral blood. All receptors come from a man aged 18-30 years with active or convalescent COVID-19.

The V call is TRBV9, the J call TRBJ1-2; 10 bases line up with TRBD1. The germline V gene encodes CDR1 SGDLS and CDR2 YYNGEE. V was pared by 4 bases and J by 9 bases, with 9 bases of the junction left unmatched. The CDR3 is made up of 14 amino acids. Here the CDR3 DNA reads TGTGCCAGCAGCCGACAGGGGGCCTCGTCCCGCTACACCTTC. Translation gives CASSRQGASSRYTF.

The chain links TRBV18 to TRBJ1-2, with D hard to call. Germline V CDR1 and CDR2: KGHSH, LQKENI. This CDR3 is built from 14 residues. Trimming took off 3 bases at V and 0 bases at J, with 8 bases between the two ends. CDR3 bases: TGTGCCAGCTCACCGGCAAGTACTAACTATGGCTACACCTTC. Amino acid sequence: CASSPASTNYGYTF.

V and J are TRBV12-5 and TRBJ2-3, with 15 bases identical to TRBD2. CDR1 LGHNT and CDR2 FRNRAP come from the germline V gene. With 0 bases clipped from V and 4 bases from J, the junction kept 11 bases outside the gene matches. This CDR3 is 20 amino acids long. CDR3 sequence (DNA): TGTGCTAGTGGTTTGGTACAGGGACTCCGGACTAGCGGGGGGGCAGATACGCAGTATTTT. It encodes CASGLVQGLRTSGGADTQYF.

This rearrangement joins TRBV7-3 to TRBJ2-1; 7 bases match TRBD2. CDR1 SGHTA and CDR2 FQGTGA come from the germline V gene. V shed 6 bases, J shed 1 base, and the junction held 12 bases outside the gene matches. The CDR3 length is 17 residues. CDR3 in amino acids: CASSPDTSERSYNEQFF. The CDR3 region has the DNA TGTGCCAGCAGTCCGGACACTAGCGAGCGATCCTACAATGAGCAGTTCTTC. Drawing the rest from reference TRBV7-3 and TRBJ2-1, the complete variable domain is GAGVSQTPSNKVTEKGKYVELRCDPISGHTALYWYRQSLGQGPEFLIYFQGTGAADDSGLPNDRFFAVRPEGSVSTLKIQRTERGDSAVYLCASSPDTSERSYNEQFFGPGTRLTVL.

This chain joins TRBV5-6 and TRBJ1-4, with a weak D call TRBD1 (6 bases). Trimming stripped 10 bases from V and 7 bases from J, with 14 bases between. Germline assignment: CDR1 SGHDT and CDR2 YYEEEE. The CDR3 runs to 12 residues. The CDR3 DNA is TGTGCCTCCACAAGGGGGGGTGAAAAACTGTTTTTT. Its translation is CASTRGGEKLFF.

This clone has just a few counts. This sequence joins TRBV28 and TRBJ1-5, with TRBD1 matching over 7 bases. The germline V gene encodes CDR1 MDHEN and CDR2 SYDVKM. Germline trimming cut 6 bases from V and 0 bases from J; bases unmatched to any gene: 5. CDR3 length: 15 amino acids. This chain's CDR3 is CASRDRPYSNQPQHF. The CDR3 nucleotides are TGTGCCAGCAGGGACAGGCCATATAGCAATCAGCCCCAGCATTTT. The full variable domain, completed using reference TRBV28 and TRBJ1-5, is DVKVTQSSRYLVKRTGEKVFLECVQDMDHENMFWYRQDPGLGLRLIYFSYDVKMKEKGDIPEGYSVSREKKERFSLILESASTNQTSMYLCASRDRPYSNQPQHFGDGTRLSIL.

The CDR3 loop reads CASSYSGTSGLGNIQYF. DNA of the CDR3: TGTGCCAGCAGTTACTCCGGGACTAGCGGCCTGGGAAACATTCAGTACTTC. The chain recombines TRBV6-2 or TRBV6-3 with TRBJ2-4; 11 nucleotides line up with TRBD2. Germline V lookup: CDR1 MNHEY, CDR2 SVGEGT. J gave up 6 bases and V 0 bases, and 7 bases lay outside the gene matches. There are 17 residues in the CDR3.

This chain links TRBV6-5 with TRBJ2-1, with D possibly matching TRBD2 (7 bases). Germline CDR1 MNHEY, CDR2 SVGAGI. The V and J ends lost 6 bases and 4 bases respectively, with 10 bases between them. This CDR3 is 13 amino acids long. The CDR3 protein is CASSAGAYNEQFF. As DNA, the CDR3 is TGTGCCAGCAGCGCGGGGGCGTACAATGAGCAGTTCTTC.

This sequence joins TRBV3-1 (or the pseudogene TRBV3-2) and TRBJ1-2; D is unresolved. V was clipped by 0 bases and J by 3 bases, with 14 bases between them. The germline V gene has CDR1 LGHDT and CDR2 YNNKEL (reference sequence). The CDR3 is 16 amino acids. The DNA of the CDR3 is TGTGCCAGCAGCCAAGAGGTACCGTGGGGAGACTATGGCTACACCTTC. It encodes CASSQEVPWGDYGYTF.

The table lists this clone with a few counts. The rearrangement uses TRBV7-6 and TRBJ2-2; 10 nucleotides line up with TRBD2. Germline lookup yields CDR1 SGHVS and CDR2 FNYEAQ. The CDR3 runs 17 residues. The trim removed 4 bases at V and 3 bases at J, leaving 8 bases unmatched. The CDR3 loop reads CASSSTASGGYTGELFF. In nucleotides, the CDR3 is TGTGCCAGCAGCTCCACGGCTAGCGGGGGCTACACCGGGGAGCTGTTTTTT.

The rearrangement uses TRBV28 and TRBJ1-5, with TRBD1 as a possible D gene (6 bases). CDR1 is MDHEN and CDR2 is SYDVKM in the germline V gene. The CDR3 covers 16 residues. V was shortened by 6 bases and J by 4 bases, with 19 bases between the two germline ends. The CDR3 here is CASSYSGGGINQPQHF. DNA of the CDR3: TGTGCCAGCAGCTACTCGGGGGGGGGCATTAATCAGCCCCAGCATTTT.

The genes are TRBV4-2 and TRBJ2-7; 7 positions agree with TRBD2. From germline, CDR1 is LGHNA and CDR2 YNFKEQ. This CDR3 contains 17 residues. V lost 0 bases to trimming and J lost 2 bases; unmatched junction nucleotides: 10. The CDR3 loop reads CASSQDPEGGMTYEQYF. In DNA, the CDR3 is TGTGCCAGCAGCCAAGATCCTGAGGGAGGGATGACCTACGAGCAGTACTTC.

The chain employs TRBV11-2 and TRBJ1-1; D is uncertain. V lost 5 bases, J lost 4 bases, and 17 bases lay in between. CDR1 and CDR2 from the germline V gene are SGHAT and FQNNGV. The CDR3 is 15 residues long. CDR3 nucleotides: TGTGCCAGCAGCGAAACCTTCACAGTGGGCACTGAAGCTTTCTTT. It is translated as CASSETFTVGTEAFF.

The chain couples TRBV19 to TRBJ2-7; 7 nucleotides align to TRBD1. The CDR3 is made up of 14 amino acids. The J segment lost 3 bases and the V segment lost 5 bases, leaving 7 bases of the junction unmatched. The germline V gene encodes CDR1 LNHDA and CDR2 SQIVND (reference sequence). The CDR3 reads CASSPPDRIYEQYF. CDR3 nucleotide sequence: TGTGCCAGTAGTCCACCGGACAGGATCTACGAGCAGTACTTC.

The chain joins TRBV10-3 to TRBJ1-1; D is uncertain. The V end was cut by 7 bases, the J end by 2 bases, with 26 bases between. CDR1 and CDR2 from the germline V gene are ENHRY and SYGVKD. This CDR3 region has 18 residues. CDR3 nucleotide sequence: TGTGCCATCACTATGGCCCAACTAGGTTCCCCAACTAACACTGAAGCTTTCTTT. Encoded protein: CAITMAQLGSPTNTEAFF.

The chain combines TRBV6-5 with TRBJ2-3; D is undetermined. The CDR3 extends over 14 amino acids. The ends were cut back, 4 bases at V and 0 bases at J, with 8 bases in the middle. CDR1 is MNHEY and CDR2 is SVGAGI in the germline V gene. The chain's CDR3 is CASSLTLSTDTQYF. CDR3 DNA: TGTGCCAGCAGTTTGACACTTAGCACAGATACGCAGTATTTT.

This clone came up once. The chain couples TRBV29-1 to TRBJ2-7; D is unresolved. The CDR3 has 12 residues. CDR1 is SQVTM, CDR2 ANQGSEA, per germline. Trimming took off 0 bases at V and 5 bases at J, with 8 bases between the two ends. The CDR3, as DNA: TGCAGCGTTGAAGAACTTGGTGACGAGCAGTACTTC. It specifies CSVEELGDEQYF.

The chain combines TRBV29-1 with TRBJ2-2, with D maybe TRBD1 (5 bases). V lost 1 base to trimming and J lost 3 bases, with 18 bases between them. Germline values: CDR1 SQVTM, CDR2 ANQGSEA. The CDR3 has 17 residues. CDR3 sequence (DNA): TGCAGCGTTGAAGCAGGGTCAATGTTTCAGGACACCGGGGAGCTGTTTTTT. Protein sequence: CSVEAGSMFQDTGELFF.

The V and J genes are TRBV6-5 and TRBJ2-2; perhaps TRBD1 as D (6 bases). Per the germline V gene, CDR1 is MNHEY and CDR2 is SVGAGI. The CDR3 contains 14 residues. V was trimmed by 6 bases and J by 1 base, leaving 9 bases between them. The CDR3 DNA follows: TGTGCCAGCAGGAGGGGACAGAACACCGGGGAGCTGTTTTTT. Residues: CASRRGQNTGELFF.

V and J are TRBV5-1 and TRBJ1-1; TRBD1 is a possible D gene (5 bases). Germline V gives CDR1 SGHRS, CDR2 YFSETQ. The CDR3 is 14 residues long. Trimming removed 1 base from V and 1 base from J, with 8 bases in between. The CDR3 DNA reads as TGCGCCAGCAGCTTGCTACAGGCGAACACTGAAGCTTTCTTT. Its protein product is CASSLLQANTEAFF. Looking up the rest from reference TRBV5-1 and TRBJ1-1 gives the full variable domain: KAGVTQTPRYLIKTRGQQVTLSCSPISGHRSVSWYQQTPGQGLQFLFEYFSETQRNKGNFPGRFSGRQFSNSRSEMNVSTLELGDSALYLCASSLLQANTEAFFGQGTRLTVV.

This chain links TRBV9 with TRBJ1-2, with D possibly matching TRBD1 (6 bases). Germline lookup yields CDR1 SGDLS and CDR2 YYNGEE. This CDR3 region has 20 residues. Trimming removed 2 bases at V and 3 bases at J, with 29 bases between. CDR3 amino acids: CASSVTYPGTHPGDDYGYTF. The CDR3 DNA reads as TGTGCCAGCAGCGTTACGTATCCAGGGACACATCCAGGGGATGACTATGGCTACACCTTC.

The chain combines TRBV5-4 with TRBJ2-1, with 10 bases lining up with TRBD2. Germline V gene lookup returns CDR1 SGHNT and CDR2 YYREEE (reference sequence). The CDR3 extends over 16 amino acids. The V and J ends lost 4 bases and 5 bases, in that order; junction bases with no gene match: 9. The CDR3 bases are TGTGCCAGCAGCAGGAGCGGGAGGGCCGGTAACAATGAGCAGTTCTTC. Translating gives CASSRSGRAGNNEQFF. Filled out from reference TRBV5-4 and TRBJ2-1, the complete variable domain reads ETGVTQSPTHLIKTRGQQVTLRCSSQSGHNTVSWYQQALGQGPQFIFQYYREEENGRGNFPPRFSGLQFPNYSSELNVNALELDDSALYLCASSRSGRAGNNEQFFGPGTRLTVL.

This clone has a handful of counts. This chain uses TRBV24-1 with TRBJ1-2; 7 nucleotides line up with TRBD1. The CDR3 extends over 17 amino acids. V was pared by 9 bases and J by 4 bases, with 19 bases of the junction left unmatched. Germline CDR1 is KGHDR and CDR2 is SFDVKD. CDR3 nucleotide sequence: TGTGCCACCGCCGTCCCGGGACAGCTGAATCCACTCTATGGCTACACCTTC. Protein: CATAVPGQLNPLYGYTF.

V gene TRBV19 combines with J gene TRBJ2-7; 14 nucleotides align to TRBD2. Germline CDR1 is LNHDA and CDR2 is SQIVND (reference sequence). The V gene end was trimmed by 1 base and the J gene end by 6 bases; junction bases not matched to a gene: 2. This CDR3 is built from 15 residues. The CDR3 coding sequence is TGTGCCAGTAGTATAGGAGGGACTAGCGGGAGCGAGCAGTACTTC. Its protein is CASSIGGTSGSEQYF.

The chain is built from TRBV11-3 and TRBJ2-7; TRBD2 agrees at 12 bases. The CDR3 covers 13 residues. The V gene's germline CDR1 is SGHNT and CDR2 YENEEA. Trimming cost V 5 bases and J 6 bases; bases outside gene matches: 2. CDR3 in amino acids: CASSAGLAGEQYF. The DNA of the CDR3 is TGTGCCAGCAGCGCGGGACTAGCGGGCGAGCAGTACTTC.

Concerning this clone itself: This specimen includes other DNA sequences encoding the same CDR3. The chain is built from TRBV7-3 and TRBJ2-1; tentative D call: TRBD1 (6 bases). The CDR3 extends over 15 amino acids. The V and J ends lost 5 bases and 2 bases respectively, with 13 bases between them. CDR1 and CDR2 (germline): SGHTA, FQGTGA. This CDR3 reads CASSPGQGPYNEQFF. Written as DNA, the CDR3 is TGTGCCAGCAGCCCCGGTCAGGGGCCCTACAATGAGCAGTTCTTC.

V usage is TRBV11-2 and J usage is TRBJ2-7; TRBD2 matches 8 bases. The CDR3 covers 15 residues. Germline V gene lookup returns CDR1 SGHAT and CDR2 FQNNGV. V was pared by 1 base and J by 2 bases, with 4 bases of the junction left unmatched. The CDR3 nucleotides are TGTGCCAGCAGCTTAGGAGGCGGGGGGACCTACGAGCAGTACTTC. It encodes CASSLGGGGTYEQYF.